This entry describes one T cell receptor (beta chain). No antigen is known for it. There are 15 residues in the CDR3. Germline V lookup: CDR1 DFQATT, CDR2 SNEGSKA (reference sequence). Trimming cost V 6 bases and J 3 bases, with 17 bases left between them. The data stem from a study of CD8 T cells in ankylosing spondylitis. Scientists made TCR beta libraries using quantitative 5'-RACE with molecular barcodes. Via MiXCR, TCRdb re-called the 5' RACE reads, giving one row per CDR3 protein. The table has approximately 350,000 distinct CDR3 sequences, 20% seen once. Study-level results: Disease-linked clones, CD8+, were relatively rare in peripheral blood. A motif in TCR beta, a set of roughly 8 highly homologous variants, appeared characteristic of ankylosing spondylitis blood. Matched ankylosing spondylitis synovial fluid reportedly contained a significantly enriched population of disease-linked clones.

The specimen sequenced was blood, either unsorted or a sorted T cell fraction (not recorded which). This TCR derives from a male donor with ankylosing spondylitis or in good health (not recorded which). The chain combines TRBV20-1 with TRBJ2-2; TRBD1 or TRBD2 may be the D gene (6 bases each). Here the CDR3 reads CSASGGTIDTGELFF. CDR3 in DNA: TGCAGTGCGAGTGGCGGGACAATAGACACCGGGGAGCTGTTTTTT.